A single sample is the source of the 10 T cell receptor beta chains below, sequenced in a study of T cell changes during pregnancy in multiple sclerosis. Data came from immunoSEQ multiplex PCR; TCRdb stores just in-frame clones and leaves some out. The sample consists of 40,000 to 50,000 clones, around 84% of them appearing once. The sample here was CD4+ T cells from peripheral blood mononuclear cells, taken before pregnancy. The receptors here all came from a female donor with multiple sclerosis, enrolled in a pregnancy study.

CDR3 sequence reads: CASSLTGTGGEKLFF. DNA for the CDR3: TGTGCCAGCAGCTTAACCGGGACAGGGGGCGAAAAACTGTTTTTT. The rearrangement links TRBV7-9 to TRBJ1-4; TRBD1 agrees at 12 bases. Trimming removed 2 bases from V and 8 bases from J; junction bases left unmatched: 3. Per the germline V gene, CDR1 is SEHNR and CDR2 is FQNEAQ (reference sequence). This CDR3 is 15 amino acids long.

This chain links TRBV18 with TRBJ1-1; 10 bases line up with TRBD1. The CDR3 covers 15 residues. The V and J ends lost 3 bases and 4 bases, in that order; junction bases with no gene match: 5. Per the germline V gene, CDR1 is KGHSH and CDR2 is LQKENI. CDR3 DNA sequence: TGTGCCAGCTCACCTAACCGGGACAGGGGCACTGAAGCTTTCTTT. Translated: CASSPNRDRGTEAFF.

The chain recombines TRBV5-1 with TRBJ1-2, with no clear D. Per the germline V gene, CDR1 is SGHRS and CDR2 is YFSETQ. This CDR3 contains 15 residues. Trimming pared 7 bases from V and 6 bases from J, leaving 22 bases between. The CDR3 sequence is CASRPTGWGTDGYTF. DNA for the CDR3: TGCGCCAGCCGACCAACGGGGTGGGGTACGGATGGCTACACCTTC. The entire variable domain, with the rest obtained from reference TRBV5-1 and TRBJ1-2, is as follows: KAGVTQTPRYLIKTRGQQVTLSCSPISGHRSVSWYQQTPGQGLQFLFEYFSETQRNKGNFPGRFSGRQFSNSRSEMNVSTLELGDSALYLCASRPTGWGTDGYTFGSGTRLTVV.

The chain recombines TRBV27 with TRBJ2-7, with 9 bases lining up with TRBD2. The CDR3 covers 15 residues. Germline CDR1 MNHEY, CDR2 SMNVEV (reference sequence). V shed 6 bases, J shed 2 bases, and the junction held 8 bases outside the gene matches. CDR3 in amino acids: CASRGGLAGPYEQYF. CDR3 DNA: TGTGCCAGCAGGGGGGGGCTAGCGGGGCCCTACGAGCAGTACTTC.

The chain recombines TRBV5-6 with TRBJ2-7, with D tentatively TRBD2 (6 bases). The CDR3 is made up of 13 amino acids. The germline CDR1 and CDR2 sequences are SGHDT and YYEEEE. The V end was cut by 4 bases, the J end by 9 bases, with 17 bases between. The CDR3 sequence is CASSRDWETGQYF. The CDR3 nucleotides read TGTGCCAGCAGCCGGGACTGGGAAACTGGGCAGTACTTC.

V is TRBV27 and J is TRBJ1-5; no clear D. The V end was cut by 5 bases, the J end by 0 bases, with 17 bases between. This CDR3 contains 17 residues. Germline V CDR1 and CDR2: MNHEY, SMNVEV (reference sequence). Here the CDR3 reads CASSGSRELYSNQPQHF. The CDR3, as DNA: TGTGCCAGCAGTGGCTCGCGGGAGCTGTATAGCAATCAGCCCCAGCATTTT.

The chain's CDR3 is CASSLDRTPEQYF. CDR3 in DNA: TGTGCCAGCAGCTTGGACAGGACCCCCGAGCAGTACTTC. The V gene is TRBV5-6, the J gene TRBJ2-7; possible D gene TRBD1, 5 bases. V was clipped by 0 bases and J by 6 bases, with 10 bases between them. This CDR3 comprises 13 residues. Germline CDR1 reads SGHDT; CDR2 reads YYEEEE.

The chain couples TRBV12-5 to TRBJ1-2; perhaps TRBD1 as D (5 bases). In germline, CDR1 is LGHNT, CDR2 FRNRAP. The CDR3 loop spans 13 amino acids. The V end was cut by 5 bases, the J end by 3 bases, with 10 bases between. The CDR3 reads CASGIQTDYGYTF. CDR3 DNA sequence: TGTGCTAGTGGTATCCAGACAGACTATGGCTACACCTTC.

V gene TRBV18 combines with J gene TRBJ2-2; 8 bases align to TRBD1. Germline V lookup: CDR1 KGHSH, CDR2 LQKENI. The CDR3 has 14 residues. The V segment lost 4 bases and the J segment 5 bases; nucleotides outside the gene matches: 3. The CDR3 reads CASSQDRETGELFF. In DNA, the CDR3 is TGTGCCAGCTCACAGGACAGGGAAACCGGGGAGCTGTTTTTT.

V usage is TRBV2 and J usage is TRBJ2-7; TRBD2 matches at 9 bases. This CDR3 contains 15 residues. Germline trimming cut 3 bases from V and 5 bases from J; bases unmatched to any gene: 8. Per germline, CDR1 SNHLY and CDR2 FYNNEI. The CDR3 DNA is TGTGCCAGCAGTGAGGGTCTAGCGGGAACCAACGAGCAGTACTTC. Translating gives CASSEGLAGTNEQYF.